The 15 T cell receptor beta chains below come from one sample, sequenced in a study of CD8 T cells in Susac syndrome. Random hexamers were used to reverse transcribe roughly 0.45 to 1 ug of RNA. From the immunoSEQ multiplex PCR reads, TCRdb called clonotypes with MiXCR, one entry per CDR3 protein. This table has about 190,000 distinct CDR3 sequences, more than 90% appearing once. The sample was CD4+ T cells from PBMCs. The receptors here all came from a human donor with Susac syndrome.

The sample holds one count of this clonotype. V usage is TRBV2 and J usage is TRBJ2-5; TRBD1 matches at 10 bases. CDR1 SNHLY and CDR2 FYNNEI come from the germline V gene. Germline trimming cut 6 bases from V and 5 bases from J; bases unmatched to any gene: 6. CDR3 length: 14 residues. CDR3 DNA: TGTGCCAGCAGAAGGGACAGGGGTGGCGAGACCCAGTACTTC. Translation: CASRRDRGGETQYF. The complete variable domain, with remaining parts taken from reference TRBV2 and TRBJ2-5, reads EPEVTQTPSHQVTQMGQEVILRCVPISNHLYFYWYRQILGQKVEFLVSFYNNEISEKSEIFDDQFSVERPDGSNFTLKIRSTKLEDSAMYFCASRRDRGGETQYFGPGTRLLVL.

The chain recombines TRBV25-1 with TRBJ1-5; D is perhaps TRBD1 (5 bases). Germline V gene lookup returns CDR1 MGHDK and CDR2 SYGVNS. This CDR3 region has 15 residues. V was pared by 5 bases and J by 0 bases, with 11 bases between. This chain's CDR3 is CASSRTGDSNQPQHF. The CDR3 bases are TGTGCCAGCAGTCGCACAGGAGATAGCAATCAGCCCCAGCATTTT.

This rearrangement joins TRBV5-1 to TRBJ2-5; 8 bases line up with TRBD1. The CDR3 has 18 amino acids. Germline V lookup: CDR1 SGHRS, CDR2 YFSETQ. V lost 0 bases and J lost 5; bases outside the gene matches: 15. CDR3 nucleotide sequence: TGCGCCAGCAGCTTGGCACCCTCTCGACAGGGGCGAGGGGAGACCCAGTACTTC. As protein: CASSLAPSRQGRGETQYF.

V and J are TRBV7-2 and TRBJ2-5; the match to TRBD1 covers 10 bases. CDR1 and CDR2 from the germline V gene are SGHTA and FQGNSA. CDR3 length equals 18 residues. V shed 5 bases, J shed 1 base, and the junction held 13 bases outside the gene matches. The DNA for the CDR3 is TGTGCCAGCAGCCGGGGACAGGGGTTGGATTGGTCCCAAGAGACCCAGTACTTC. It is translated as CASSRGQGLDWSQETQYF. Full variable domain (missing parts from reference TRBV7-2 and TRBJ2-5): GAGVSQSPSNKVTEKGKDVELRCDPISGHTALYWYRQSLGQGLEFLIYFQGNSAPDKSGLPSDRFSAERTGGSVSTLTIQRTQQEDSAVYLCASSRGQGLDWSQETQYFGPGTRLLVL.

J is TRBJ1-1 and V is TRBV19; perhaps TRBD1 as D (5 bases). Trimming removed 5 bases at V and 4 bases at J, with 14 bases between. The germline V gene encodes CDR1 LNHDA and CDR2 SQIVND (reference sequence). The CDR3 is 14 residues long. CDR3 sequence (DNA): TGTGCCAGTAGTCCCACGGGACTGGGCACTGAAGCTTTCTTT. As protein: CASSPTGLGTEAFF.

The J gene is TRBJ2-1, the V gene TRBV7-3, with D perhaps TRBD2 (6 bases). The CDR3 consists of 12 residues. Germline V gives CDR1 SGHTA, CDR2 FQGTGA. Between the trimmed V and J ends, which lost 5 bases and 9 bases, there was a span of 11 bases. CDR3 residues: CASSQLGGEQFF. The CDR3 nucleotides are TGTGCCAGCAGCCAGCTGGGGGGTGAGCAGTTCTTC.

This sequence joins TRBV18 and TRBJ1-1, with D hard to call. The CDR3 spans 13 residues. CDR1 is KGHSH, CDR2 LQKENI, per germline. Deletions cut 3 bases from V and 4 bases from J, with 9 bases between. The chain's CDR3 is CASSPREVTEAFF. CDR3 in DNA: TGTGCCAGCTCACCGCGGGAGGTCACTGAAGCTTTCTTT. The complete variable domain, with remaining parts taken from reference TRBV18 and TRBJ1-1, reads NAGVMQNPRHLVRRRGQEARLRCSPMKGHSHVYWYRQLPEEGLKFMVYLQKENIIDESGMPKERFSAEFPKEGPSILRIQQVVRGDSAAYFCASSPREVTEAFFGQGTRLTVV.

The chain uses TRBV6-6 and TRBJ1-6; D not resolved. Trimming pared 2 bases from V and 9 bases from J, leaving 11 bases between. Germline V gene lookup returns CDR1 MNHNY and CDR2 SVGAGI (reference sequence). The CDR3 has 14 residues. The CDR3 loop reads CASSYGSELSPLHF. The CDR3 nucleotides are TGTGCCAGCAGTTACGGGTCAGAGCTTTCACCCCTCCACTTT.

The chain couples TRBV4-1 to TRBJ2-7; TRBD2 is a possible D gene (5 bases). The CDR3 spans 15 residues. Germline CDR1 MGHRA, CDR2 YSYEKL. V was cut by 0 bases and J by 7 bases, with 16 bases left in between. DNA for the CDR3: TGCGCCAGCAGCCAAGAGGTCCGGGTCCGCGGGGAGCAGTACTTC. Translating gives CASSQEVRVRGEQYF.

CDR3 DNA sequence: TGTGCCAGCAGCGCGGGGACAGCTAATGAAAAACTGTTTTTT. Amino acid sequence: CASSAGTANEKLFF. The genes are TRBV9 and TRBJ1-4; 7 bases are a match to TRBD1. CDR3 size: 14 residues. CDR1 and CDR2 from the germline V gene are SGDLS and YYNGEE. Losses at the gene ends were 3 bases for V and 3 bases for J; bases not matched to a gene: 2.

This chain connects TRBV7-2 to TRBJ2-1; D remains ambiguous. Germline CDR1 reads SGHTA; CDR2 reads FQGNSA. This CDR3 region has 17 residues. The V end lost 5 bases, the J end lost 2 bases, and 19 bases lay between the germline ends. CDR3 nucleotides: TGTGCCAGCAGCCCTAACCGGGCCTCCGAACCCTACAATGAGCAGTTCTTC. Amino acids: CASSPNRASEPYNEQFF.

In DNA form, the CDR3 reads TGCGCCAGCAGGTGGAAGTACTCTGGAAACACCATATATTTT. Residues: CASRWKYSGNTIYF. The chain links TRBV23-1 to TRBJ1-3; no firm D call. Being an ORF, TRBV23-1 has a function that is uncertain. Between the trimmed V and J ends, which lost 6 bases and 0 bases, there was a span of 9 bases. The CDR3 is 14 amino acids.

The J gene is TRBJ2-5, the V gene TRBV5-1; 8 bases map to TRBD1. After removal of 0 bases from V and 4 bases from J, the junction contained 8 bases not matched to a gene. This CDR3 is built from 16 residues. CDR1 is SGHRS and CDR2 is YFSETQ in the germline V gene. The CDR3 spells CASSLEGATGAETQYF. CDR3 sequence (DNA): TGCGCCAGCAGCTTGGAAGGGGCGACAGGGGCAGAGACCCAGTACTTC.

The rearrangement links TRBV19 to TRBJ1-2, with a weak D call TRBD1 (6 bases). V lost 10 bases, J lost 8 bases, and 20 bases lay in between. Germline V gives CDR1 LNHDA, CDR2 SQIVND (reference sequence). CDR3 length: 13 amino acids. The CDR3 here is CATRPPGEGGYTF. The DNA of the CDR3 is TGTGCCACTAGGCCCCCAGGGGAGGGCGGCTACACCTTC.

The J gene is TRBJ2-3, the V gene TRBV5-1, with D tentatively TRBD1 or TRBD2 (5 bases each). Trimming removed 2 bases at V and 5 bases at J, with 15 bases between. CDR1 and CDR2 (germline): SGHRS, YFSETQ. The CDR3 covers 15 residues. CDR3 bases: TGCGCCAGCAGCTTCGGCGTGGGGGTGGGAGATACGCAGTATTTT. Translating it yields CASSFGVGVGDTQYF.